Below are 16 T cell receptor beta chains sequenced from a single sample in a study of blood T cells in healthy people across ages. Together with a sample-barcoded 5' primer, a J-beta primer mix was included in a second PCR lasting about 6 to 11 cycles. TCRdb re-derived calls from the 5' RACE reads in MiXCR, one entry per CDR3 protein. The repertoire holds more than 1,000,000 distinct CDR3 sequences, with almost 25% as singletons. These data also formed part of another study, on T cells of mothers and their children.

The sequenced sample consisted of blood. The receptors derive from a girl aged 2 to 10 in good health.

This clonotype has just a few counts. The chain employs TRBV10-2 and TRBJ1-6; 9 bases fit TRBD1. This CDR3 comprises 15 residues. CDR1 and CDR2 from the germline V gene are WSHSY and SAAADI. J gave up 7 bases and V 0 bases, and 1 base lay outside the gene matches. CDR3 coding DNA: TGCGCCAGCAGTGAGTCAGGACAGGGGAATTCACCCCTCCACTTT. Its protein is CASSESGQGNSPLHF.

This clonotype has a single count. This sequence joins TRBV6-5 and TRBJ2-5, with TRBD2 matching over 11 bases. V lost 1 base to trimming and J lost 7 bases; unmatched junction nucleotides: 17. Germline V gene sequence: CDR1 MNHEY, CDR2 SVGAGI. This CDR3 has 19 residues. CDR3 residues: CASSYLALAGAEGKPTQYF. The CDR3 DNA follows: TGTGCCAGCAGTTACTTAGCACTAGCGGGGGCCGAGGGTAAACCGACCCAGTACTTC.

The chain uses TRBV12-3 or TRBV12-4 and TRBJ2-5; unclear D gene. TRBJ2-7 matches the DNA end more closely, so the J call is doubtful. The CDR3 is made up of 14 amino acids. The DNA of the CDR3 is TGTGCCAGCAGTTTTTTGGGAAGGGACTACGAGCAGTACTTC. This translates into CASSFLGRDYEQYF.

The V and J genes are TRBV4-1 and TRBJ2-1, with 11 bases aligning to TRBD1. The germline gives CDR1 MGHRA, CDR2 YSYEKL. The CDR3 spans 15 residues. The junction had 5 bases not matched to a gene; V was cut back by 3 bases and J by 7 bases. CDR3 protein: CASSHPGQGENEQFF. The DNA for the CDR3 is TGCGCCAGCAGCCACCCGGGACAGGGGGAGAATGAGCAGTTCTTC.

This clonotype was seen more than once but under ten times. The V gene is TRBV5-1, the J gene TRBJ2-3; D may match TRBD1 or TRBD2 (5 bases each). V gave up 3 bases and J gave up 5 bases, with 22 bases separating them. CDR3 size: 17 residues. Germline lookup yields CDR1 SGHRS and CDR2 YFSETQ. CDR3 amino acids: CASSSRGWDPRIDTQYF. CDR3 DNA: TGCGCCAGCAGCTCCCGAGGCTGGGACCCGCGCATAGATACGCAGTATTTT.

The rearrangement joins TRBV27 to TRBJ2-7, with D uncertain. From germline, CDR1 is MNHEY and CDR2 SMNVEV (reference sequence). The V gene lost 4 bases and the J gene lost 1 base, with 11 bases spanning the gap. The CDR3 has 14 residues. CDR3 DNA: TGTGCCAGCAGTTCACGGCCAGGTTCCTACGAGCAGTACTTC. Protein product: CASSSRPGSYEQYF.

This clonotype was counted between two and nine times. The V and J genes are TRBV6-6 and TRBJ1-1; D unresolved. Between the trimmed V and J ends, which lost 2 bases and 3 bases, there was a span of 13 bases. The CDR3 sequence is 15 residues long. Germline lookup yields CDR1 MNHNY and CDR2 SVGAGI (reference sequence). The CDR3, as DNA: TGTGCCAGCAGTTACGCCGTCGGTGGGTACACTGAAGCTTTCTTT. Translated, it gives CASSYAVGGYTEAFF.

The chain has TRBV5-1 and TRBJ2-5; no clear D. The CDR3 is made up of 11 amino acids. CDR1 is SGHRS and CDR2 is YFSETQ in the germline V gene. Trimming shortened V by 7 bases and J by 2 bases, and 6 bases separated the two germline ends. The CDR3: CASGKQETQYF. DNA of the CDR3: TGCGCCAGCGGAAAGCAAGAGACCCAGTACTTC.

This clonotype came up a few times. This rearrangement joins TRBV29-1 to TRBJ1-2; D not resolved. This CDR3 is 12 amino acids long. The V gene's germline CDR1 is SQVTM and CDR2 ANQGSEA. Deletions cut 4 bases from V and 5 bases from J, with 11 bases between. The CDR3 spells CSVGSRQYGYTF. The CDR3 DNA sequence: TGCAGCGTTGGCTCGAGGCAATATGGCTACACCTTC. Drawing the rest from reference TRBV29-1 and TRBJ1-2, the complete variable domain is SAVISQKPSRDICQRGTSLTIQCQVDSQVTMMFWYRQQPGQSLTLIATANQGSEATYESGFVIDKFPISRPNLTFSTLTVSNMSPEDSSIYLCSVGSRQYGYTFGSGTRLTVV.

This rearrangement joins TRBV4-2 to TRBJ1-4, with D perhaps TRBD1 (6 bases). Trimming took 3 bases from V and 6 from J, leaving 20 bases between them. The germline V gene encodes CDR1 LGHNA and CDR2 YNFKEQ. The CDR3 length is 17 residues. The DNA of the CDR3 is TGTGCCAGCAGCCACGGAGATAACAGGGTTGAGGATGAAAAACTGTTTTTT. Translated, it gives CASSHGDNRVEDEKLFF.

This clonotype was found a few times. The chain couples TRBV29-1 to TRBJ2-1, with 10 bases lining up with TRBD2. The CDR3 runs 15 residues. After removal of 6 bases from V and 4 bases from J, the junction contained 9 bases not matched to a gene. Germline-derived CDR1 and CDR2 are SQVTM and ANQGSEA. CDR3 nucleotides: TGCAGCGTAGACTTAGGGACTAGCGCTTACAATGAGCAGTTCTTC. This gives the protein CSVDLGTSAYNEQFF.

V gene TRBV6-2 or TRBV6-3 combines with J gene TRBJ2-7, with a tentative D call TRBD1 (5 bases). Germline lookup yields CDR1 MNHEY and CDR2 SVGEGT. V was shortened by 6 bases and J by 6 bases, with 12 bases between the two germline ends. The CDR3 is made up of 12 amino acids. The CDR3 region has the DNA TGTGCCAGCAGCAAACAGGCCGGCGAGCAGTACTTC. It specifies CASSKQAGEQYF.

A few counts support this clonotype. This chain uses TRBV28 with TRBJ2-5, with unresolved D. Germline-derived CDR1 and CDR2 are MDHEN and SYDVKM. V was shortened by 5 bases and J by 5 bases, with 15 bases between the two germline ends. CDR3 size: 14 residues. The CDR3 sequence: CASSARPFDETQYF. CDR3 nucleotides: TGTGCCAGCAGTGCCCGCCCCTTTGATGAGACCCAGTACTTC.

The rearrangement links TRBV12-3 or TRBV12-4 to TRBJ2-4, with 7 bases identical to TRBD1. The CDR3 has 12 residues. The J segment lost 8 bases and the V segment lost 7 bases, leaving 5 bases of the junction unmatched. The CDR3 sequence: CASTRDSDIQYF. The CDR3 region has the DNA TGTGCCAGCACCAGGGACAGTGACATTCAGTACTTC.

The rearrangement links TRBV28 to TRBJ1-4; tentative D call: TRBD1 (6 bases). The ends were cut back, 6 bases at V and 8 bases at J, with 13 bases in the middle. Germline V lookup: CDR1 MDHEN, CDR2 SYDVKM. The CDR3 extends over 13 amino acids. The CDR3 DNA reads TGTGCCAGCAGACCCACAGGGATCGAAAAACTGTTTTTT. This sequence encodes CASRPTGIEKLFF.

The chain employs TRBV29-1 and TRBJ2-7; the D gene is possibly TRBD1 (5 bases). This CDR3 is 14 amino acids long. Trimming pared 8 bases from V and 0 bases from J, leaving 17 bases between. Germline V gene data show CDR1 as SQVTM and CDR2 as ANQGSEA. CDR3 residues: CSYKWGASSYEQYF. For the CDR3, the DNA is TGCAGCTATAAGTGGGGCGCCAGCTCCTACGAGCAGTACTTC.